This T cell receptor (beta chain) was captured in a study of blood T cell repertoires in COVID-19. TCRdb's copy holds only in-frame clones and misses some; the assay was immunoSEQ multiplex PCR. This sample has about 320,000 clones, with roughly 85% found just once. Germline V gene sequence: CDR1 MGHRA, CDR2 YSYEKL. Trimming left V 5 bases short and J 2 bases short, with 9 bases between. This CDR3 contains 13 residues. The sample consisted of PBMCs or T cells enriched from blood (not recorded which). The sequence came from a woman aged 25 to 39 who had been exposed to COVID-19. This chain links TRBV4-1 with TRBJ2-5, with D unresolved. CDR3 in DNA: TGCGCCAGCAGCAGACTTCCTCAAGAGACCCAGTACTTC. Translated: CASSRLPQETQYF.